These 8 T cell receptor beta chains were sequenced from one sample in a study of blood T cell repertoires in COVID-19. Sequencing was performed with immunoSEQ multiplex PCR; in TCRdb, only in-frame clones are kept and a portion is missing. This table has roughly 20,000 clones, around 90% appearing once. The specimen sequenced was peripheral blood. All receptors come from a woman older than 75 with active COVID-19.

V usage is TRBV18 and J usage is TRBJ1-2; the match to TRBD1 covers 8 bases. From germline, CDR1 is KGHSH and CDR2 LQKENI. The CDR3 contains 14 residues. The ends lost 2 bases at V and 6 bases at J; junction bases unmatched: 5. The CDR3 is CASSPVDRGNGYTF. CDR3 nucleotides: TGTGCCAGCTCACCAGTTGACAGGGGTAATGGCTACACCTTC.

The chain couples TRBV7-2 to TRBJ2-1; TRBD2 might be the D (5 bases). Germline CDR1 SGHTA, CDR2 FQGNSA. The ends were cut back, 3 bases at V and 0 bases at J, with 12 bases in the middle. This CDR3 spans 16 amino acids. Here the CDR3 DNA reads TGTGCCAGCAGCTTCTCTCCGGGGAGCTCCTACAATGAGCAGTTCTTC. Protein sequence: CASSFSPGSSYNEQFF.

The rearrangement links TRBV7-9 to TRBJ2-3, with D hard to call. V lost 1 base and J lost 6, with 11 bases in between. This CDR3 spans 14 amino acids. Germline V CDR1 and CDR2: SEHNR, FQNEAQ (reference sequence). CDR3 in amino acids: CASSLELPPDTQYF. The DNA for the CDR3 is TGTGCCAGCAGCTTAGAACTCCCACCCGATACGCAGTATTTT.

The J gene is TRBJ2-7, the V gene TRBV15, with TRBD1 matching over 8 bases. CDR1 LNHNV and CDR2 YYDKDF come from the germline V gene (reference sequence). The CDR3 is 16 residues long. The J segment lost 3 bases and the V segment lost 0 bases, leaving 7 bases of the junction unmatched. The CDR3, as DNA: TGTGCCACCAGCAGAGATCCGGGACAGGCGATCTACGAGCAGTACTTC. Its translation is CATSRDPGQAIYEQYF.

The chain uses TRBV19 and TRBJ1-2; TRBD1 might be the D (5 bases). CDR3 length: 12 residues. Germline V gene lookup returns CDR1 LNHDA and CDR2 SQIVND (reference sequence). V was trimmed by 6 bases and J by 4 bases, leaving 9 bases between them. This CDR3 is CASRDGGYGYTF. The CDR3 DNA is TGTGCCAGTAGAGACGGGGGCTATGGCTACACCTTC.

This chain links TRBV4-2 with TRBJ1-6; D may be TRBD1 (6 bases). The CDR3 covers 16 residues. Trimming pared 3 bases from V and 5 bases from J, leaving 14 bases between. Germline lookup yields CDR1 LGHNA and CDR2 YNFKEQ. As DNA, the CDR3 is TGTGCCAGCAGCCAGCCCGGGACAACAAATAATTCACCCCTCCACTTT. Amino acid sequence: CASSQPGTTNNSPLHF.

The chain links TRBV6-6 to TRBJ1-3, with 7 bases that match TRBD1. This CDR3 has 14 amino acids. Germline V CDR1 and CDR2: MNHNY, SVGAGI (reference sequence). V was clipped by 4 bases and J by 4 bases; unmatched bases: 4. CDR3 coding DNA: TGTGCCAGCAGTTTGACAGGGCCGGGAAACACCATATATTTT. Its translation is CASSLTGPGNTIYF.

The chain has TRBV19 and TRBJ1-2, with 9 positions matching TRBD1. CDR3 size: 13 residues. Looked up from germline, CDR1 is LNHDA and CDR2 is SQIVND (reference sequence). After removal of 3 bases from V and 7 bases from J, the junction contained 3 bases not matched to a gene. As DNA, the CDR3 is TGTGCCAGTAGTATTGGGACAGGGCTTGGCTACACCTTC. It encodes CASSIGTGLGYTF.